One sample yielded the 4 T cell receptor beta chains listed below, sequenced in a study of blood T cell repertoires in COVID-19. Repertoires were generated with immunoSEQ multiplex PCR, while TCRdb's copy carries only in-frame clones and drops some. The data contain over 200,000 clones, roughly nine tenths of them singletons. Sequencing was done on a sample of PBMCs or T cells enriched from blood (not recorded which). The receptors come from a woman aged 50 to 60 in a cohort exposed to, infected with or recovered from COVID-19 (not recorded which).

The chain uses TRBV30 and TRBJ1-1; 8 bases fit TRBD1. V was pared by 2 bases and J by 4 bases, with 9 bases of the junction left unmatched. This CDR3 contains 15 residues. CDR1 is GTSNPN and CDR2 is SVGIG in the germline V gene (reference sequence). As DNA, the CDR3 is TGTGCCTGGAGTCCAATCACAGGGGGACGCACTGAAGCTTTCTTT. Its protein is CAWSPITGGRTEAFF.

Only one count was recorded for this clone. The chain couples TRBV9 to TRBJ1-2; TRBD1 matches at 12 bases. Germline trimming cut 3 bases from V and 7 bases from J; bases unmatched to any gene: 4. The length of the CDR3 is 14 residues. Looked up from germline, CDR1 is SGDLS and CDR2 is YYNGEE. CDR3 amino acids: CASSAGQGAFGYTF. CDR3 bases: TGTGCCAGCAGCGCGGGACAGGGGGCTTTTGGCTACACCTTC. Complete variable domain (other parts from reference TRBV9 and TRBJ1-2): DSGVTQTPKHLITATGQRVTLRCSPRSGDLSVYWYQQSLDQGLQFLIQYYNGEERAKGNILERFSAQQFPDLHSELNLSSLELGDSALYFCASSAGQGAFGYTFGSGTRLTVV.

The chain has TRBV10-1 and TRBJ2-4, with TRBD1 matching 9 bases. The length of the CDR3 is 14 residues. Germline CDR1 is WNHNN and CDR2 is SYGVQD (reference sequence). V was clipped by 7 bases and J by 8 bases; unmatched bases: 9. The DNA for the CDR3 is TGCGCCAGCACAAACAGGGGGCCTCTGCACATTCAGTACTTC. Translated, it gives CASTNRGPLHIQYF.

This clone was seen only once. The chain carries TRBV6-5 and TRBJ1-4; maybe TRBD1 (5 bases). V was shortened by 2 bases and J by 7 bases, with 14 bases between the two germline ends. This CDR3 spans 15 amino acids. Germline-derived CDR1 and CDR2 are MNHEY and SVGAGI. In DNA form, the CDR3 reads TGTGCCAGCAGTTACCGCCCAGGGCGTGGTGAAAAACTGTTTTTT. Amino acid sequence: CASSYRPGRGEKLFF.